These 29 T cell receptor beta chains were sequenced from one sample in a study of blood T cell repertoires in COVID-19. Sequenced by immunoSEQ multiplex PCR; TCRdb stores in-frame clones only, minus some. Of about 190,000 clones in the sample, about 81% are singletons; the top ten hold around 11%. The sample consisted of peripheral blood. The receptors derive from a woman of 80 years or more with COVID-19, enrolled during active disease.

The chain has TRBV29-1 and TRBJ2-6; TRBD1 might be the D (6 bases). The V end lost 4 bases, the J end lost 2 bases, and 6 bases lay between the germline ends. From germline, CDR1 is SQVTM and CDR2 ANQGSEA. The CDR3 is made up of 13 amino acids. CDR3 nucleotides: TGCAGCGTTGGACAGGCTGGGGCCAACGTCCTGACTTTC. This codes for CSVGQAGANVLTF.

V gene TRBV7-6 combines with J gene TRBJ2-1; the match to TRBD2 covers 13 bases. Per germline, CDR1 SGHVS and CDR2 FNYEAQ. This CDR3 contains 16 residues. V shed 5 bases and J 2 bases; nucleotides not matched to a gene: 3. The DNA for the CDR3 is TGTGCCAGCAGCATACTAGCGGGGGGGCCCTACAATGAGCAGTTCTTC. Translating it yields CASSILAGGPYNEQFF.

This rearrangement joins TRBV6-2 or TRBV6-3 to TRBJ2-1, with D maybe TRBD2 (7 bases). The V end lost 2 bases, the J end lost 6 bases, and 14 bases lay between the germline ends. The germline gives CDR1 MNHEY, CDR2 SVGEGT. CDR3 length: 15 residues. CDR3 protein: CASSYPWGGRNEQFF. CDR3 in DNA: TGTGCCAGCAGTTACCCCTGGGGGGGCCGCAATGAGCAGTTCTTC.

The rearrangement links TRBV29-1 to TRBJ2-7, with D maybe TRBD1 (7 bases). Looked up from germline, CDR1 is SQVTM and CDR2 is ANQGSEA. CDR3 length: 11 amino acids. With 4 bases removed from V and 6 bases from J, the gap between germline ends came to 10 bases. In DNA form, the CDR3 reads TGCAGCGTTGCAGGGGGAGGCGAGCAGTACTTC. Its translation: CSVAGGGEQYF.

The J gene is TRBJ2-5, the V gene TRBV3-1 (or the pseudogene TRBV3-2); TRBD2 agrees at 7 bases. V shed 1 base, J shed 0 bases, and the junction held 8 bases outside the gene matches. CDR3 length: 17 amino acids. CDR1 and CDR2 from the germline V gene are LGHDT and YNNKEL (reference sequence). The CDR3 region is CASSQGSGGMYQETQYF. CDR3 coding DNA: TGTGCCAGCAGCCAAGGCTCGGGAGGCATGTACCAAGAGACCCAGTACTTC.

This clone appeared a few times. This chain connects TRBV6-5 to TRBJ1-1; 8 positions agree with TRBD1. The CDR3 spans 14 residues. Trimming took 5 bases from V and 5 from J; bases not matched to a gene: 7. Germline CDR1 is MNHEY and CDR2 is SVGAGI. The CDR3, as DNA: TGTGCCAGCAGTCCGTGGACAGGGATAACTGAAGCTTTCTTT. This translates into CASSPWTGITEAFF.

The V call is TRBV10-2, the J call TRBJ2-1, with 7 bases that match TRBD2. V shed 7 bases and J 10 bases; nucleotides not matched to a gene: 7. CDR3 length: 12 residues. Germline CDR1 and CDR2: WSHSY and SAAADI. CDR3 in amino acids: CASTPSGREQFF. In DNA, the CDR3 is TGCGCCAGCACCCCTAGCGGCCGGGAGCAGTTCTTC.

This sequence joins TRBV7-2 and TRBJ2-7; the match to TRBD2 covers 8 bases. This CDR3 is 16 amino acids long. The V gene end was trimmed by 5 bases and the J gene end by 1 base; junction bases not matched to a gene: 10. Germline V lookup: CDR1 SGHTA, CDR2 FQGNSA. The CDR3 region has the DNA TGTGCCAGCAGCATTAGCGGGGCCGGGGTATCCTACGAGCAGTACTTC. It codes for CASSISGAGVSYEQYF. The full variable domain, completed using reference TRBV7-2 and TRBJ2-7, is GAGVSQSPSNKVTEKGKDVELRCDPISGHTALYWYRQSLGQGLEFLIYFQGNSAPDKSGLPSDRFSAERTGGSVSTLTIQRTQQEDSAVYLCASSISGAGVSYEQYFGPGTRLTVT.

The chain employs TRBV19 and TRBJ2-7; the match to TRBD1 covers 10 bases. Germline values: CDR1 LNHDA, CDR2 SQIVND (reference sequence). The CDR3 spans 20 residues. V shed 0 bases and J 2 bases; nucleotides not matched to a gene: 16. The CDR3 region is CASSIDHSTGGAFGAYEQYF. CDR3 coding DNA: TGTGCCAGTAGTATAGATCACTCGACAGGGGGCGCATTCGGGGCCTACGAGCAGTACTTC.

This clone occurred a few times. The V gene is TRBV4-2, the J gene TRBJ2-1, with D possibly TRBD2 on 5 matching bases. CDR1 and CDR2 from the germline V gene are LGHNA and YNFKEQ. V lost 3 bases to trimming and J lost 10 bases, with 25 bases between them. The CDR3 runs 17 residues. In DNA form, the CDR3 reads TGTGCCAGCAGCCAGGAGAAACTAGTTTACTTTCCTGAGGAGCAGTTCTTC. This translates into CASSQEKLVYFPEEQFF.

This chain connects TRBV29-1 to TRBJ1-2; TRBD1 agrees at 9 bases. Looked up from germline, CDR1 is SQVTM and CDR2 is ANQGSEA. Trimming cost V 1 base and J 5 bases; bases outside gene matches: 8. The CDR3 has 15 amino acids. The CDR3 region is CSVEARDRARYGYTF. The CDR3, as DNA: TGCAGCGTTGAAGCCCGGGACAGGGCTAGGTATGGCTACACCTTC.

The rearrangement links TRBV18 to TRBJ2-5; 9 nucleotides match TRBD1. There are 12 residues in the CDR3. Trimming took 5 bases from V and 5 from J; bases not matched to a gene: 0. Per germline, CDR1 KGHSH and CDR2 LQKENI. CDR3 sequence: CASSDRGETQYF. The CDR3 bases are TGTGCCAGCTCAGACAGGGGGGAGACCCAGTACTTC.

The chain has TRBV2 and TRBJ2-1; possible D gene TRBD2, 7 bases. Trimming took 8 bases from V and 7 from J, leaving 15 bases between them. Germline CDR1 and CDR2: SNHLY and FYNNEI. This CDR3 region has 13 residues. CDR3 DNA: TGTGCCAGCGAGTGGGGGGGGACAAATGAGCAGTTCTTC. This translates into CASEWGGTNEQFF.

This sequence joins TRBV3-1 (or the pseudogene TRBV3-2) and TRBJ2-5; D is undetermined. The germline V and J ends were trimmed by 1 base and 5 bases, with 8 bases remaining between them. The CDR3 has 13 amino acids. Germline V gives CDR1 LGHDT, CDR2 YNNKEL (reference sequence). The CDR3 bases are TGTGCCAGCAGCCAAGGAGTACGGGAGACCCAGTACTTC. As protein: CASSQGVRETQYF.

The CDR3 nucleotides are TGTGCCAGTACCACGGGGTGGGCTGGGGCCAACGTCCTGACTTTC. Amino acid sequence: CASTTGWAGANVLTF. The chain employs TRBV19 and TRBJ2-6; the D gene is possibly TRBD2 (5 bases). V lost 7 bases and J lost 2, with 12 bases in between. Germline values: CDR1 LNHDA, CDR2 SQIVND (reference sequence). This CDR3 contains 15 residues. Together with reference TRBV19 and TRBJ2-6, the CDR3 gives the full variable domain: DGGITQSPKYLFRKEGQNVTLSCEQNLNHDAMYWYRQDPGQGLRLIYYSQIVNDFQKGDIAEGYSVSREKKESFPLTVTSAQKNPTAFYLCASTTGWAGANVLTFGAGSRLTVL.

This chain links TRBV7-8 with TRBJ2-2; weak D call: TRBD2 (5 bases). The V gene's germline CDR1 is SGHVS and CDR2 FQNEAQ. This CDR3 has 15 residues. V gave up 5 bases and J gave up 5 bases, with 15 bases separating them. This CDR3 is CASSPAALGTGELFF. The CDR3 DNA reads TGTGCCAGCAGCCCAGCGGCTCTCGGGACCGGGGAGCTGTTTTTT.

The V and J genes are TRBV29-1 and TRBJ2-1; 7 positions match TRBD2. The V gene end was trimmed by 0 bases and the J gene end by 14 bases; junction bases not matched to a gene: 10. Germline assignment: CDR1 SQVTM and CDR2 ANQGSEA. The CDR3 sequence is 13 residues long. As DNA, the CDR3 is TGCAGCGTTGAAGATAGACTAGCTGTTGCGAAGTTCTTC. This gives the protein CSVEDRLAVAKFF.

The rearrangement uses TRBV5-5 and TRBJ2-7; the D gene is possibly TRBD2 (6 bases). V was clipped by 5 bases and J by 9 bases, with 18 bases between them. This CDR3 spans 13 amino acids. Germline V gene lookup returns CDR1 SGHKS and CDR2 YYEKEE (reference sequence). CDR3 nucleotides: TGTGCCAGCAGTGGGGCGGGACCCGTCCGGCAGTACTTC. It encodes CASSGAGPVRQYF.

The CDR3 here is CASSFFLTGPTGELFF. CDR3 sequence (DNA): TGTGCCAGCAGCTTTTTCTTGACAGGGCCTACCGGGGAGCTGTTTTTT. The rearrangement links TRBV11-2 to TRBJ2-2; 7 nucleotides match TRBD1. The CDR3 totals 16 residues. V gave up 3 bases and J gave up 5 bases; unmatched junction bases: 9. Germline CDR1 and CDR2: SGHAT and FQNNGV. Combining the CDR3 with reference TRBV11-2 and TRBJ2-2 gives the whole variable domain EAGVAQSPRYKIIEKRQSVAFWCNPISGHATLYWYQQILGQGPKLLIQFQNNGVVDDSQLPKDRFSAERLKGVDSTLKIQPAKLEDSAVYLCASSFFLTGPTGELFFGEGSRLTVL.

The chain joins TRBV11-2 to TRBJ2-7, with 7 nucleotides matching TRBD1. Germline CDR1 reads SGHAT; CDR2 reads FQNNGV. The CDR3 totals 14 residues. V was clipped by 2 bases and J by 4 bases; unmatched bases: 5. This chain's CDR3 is CASSLIQGKYEQYF. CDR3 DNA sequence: TGTGCCAGCAGCTTAATACAGGGGAAGTACGAGCAGTACTTC.

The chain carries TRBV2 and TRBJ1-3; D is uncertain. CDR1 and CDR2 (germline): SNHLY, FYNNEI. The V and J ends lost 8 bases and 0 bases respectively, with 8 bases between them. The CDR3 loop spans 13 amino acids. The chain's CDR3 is CASSESSGNTIYF. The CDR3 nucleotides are TGTGCCAGCTCGGAGAGCTCTGGAAACACCATATATTTT. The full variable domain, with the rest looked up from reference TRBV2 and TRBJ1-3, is EPEVTQTPSHQVTQMGQEVILRCVPISNHLYFYWYRQILGQKVEFLVSFYNNEISEKSEIFDDQFSVERPDGSNFTLKIRSTKLEDSAMYFCASSESSGNTIYFGEGSWLTVV.

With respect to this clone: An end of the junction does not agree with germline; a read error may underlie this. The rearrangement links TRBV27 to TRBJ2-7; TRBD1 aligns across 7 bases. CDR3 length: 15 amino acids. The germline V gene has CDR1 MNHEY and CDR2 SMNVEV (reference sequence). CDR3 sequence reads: CASSLSGQNSYEQYF. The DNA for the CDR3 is TGTGCCAGCAGCTTATCGGGACAGAACTCCTACGAGCAGTACTTC.

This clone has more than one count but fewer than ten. The CDR3 region is CASSQEGGGTTAYEQYF. CDR3 DNA: TGTGCCAGCAGCCAAGAGGGTGGGGGGACGACAGCCTACGAGCAGTACTTC. V gene TRBV4-2 combines with J gene TRBJ2-7, with D maybe TRBD2 (6 bases). The CDR3 is 17 amino acids. The germline V gene has CDR1 LGHNA and CDR2 YNFKEQ. Between the trimmed V and J ends, which lost 0 bases and 2 bases, there was a span of 17 bases.

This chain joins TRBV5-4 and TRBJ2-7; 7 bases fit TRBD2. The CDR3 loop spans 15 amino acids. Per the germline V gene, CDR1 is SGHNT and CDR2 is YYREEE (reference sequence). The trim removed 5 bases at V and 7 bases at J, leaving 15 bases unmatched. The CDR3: CASSNDWQRDGEQYF. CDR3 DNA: TGTGCCAGCAGTAACGATTGGCAGCGGGACGGGGAGCAGTACTTC.

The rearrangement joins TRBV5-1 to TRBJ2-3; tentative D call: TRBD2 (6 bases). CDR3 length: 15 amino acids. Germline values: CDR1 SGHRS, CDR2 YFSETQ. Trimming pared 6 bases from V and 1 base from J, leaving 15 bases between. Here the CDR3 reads CASNYGRWGTDTQYF. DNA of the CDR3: TGCGCCAGCAACTACGGGAGATGGGGCACAGATACGCAGTATTTT.

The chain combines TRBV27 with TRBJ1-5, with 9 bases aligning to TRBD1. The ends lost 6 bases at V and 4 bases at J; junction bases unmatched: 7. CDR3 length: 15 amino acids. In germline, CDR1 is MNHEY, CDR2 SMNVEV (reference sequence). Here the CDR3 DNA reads TGTGCCAGCAGCCATACAGGGGGCCTTAATCAGCCCCAGCATTTT. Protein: CASSHTGGLNQPQHF.

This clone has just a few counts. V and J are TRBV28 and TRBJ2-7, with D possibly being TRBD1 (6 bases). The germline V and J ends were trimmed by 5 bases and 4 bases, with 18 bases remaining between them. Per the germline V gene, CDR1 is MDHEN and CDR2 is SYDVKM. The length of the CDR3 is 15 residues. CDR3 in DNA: TGTGCCAGCAGTATGCCCCGCAGGGGCGTGTACGAGCAGTACTTC. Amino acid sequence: CASSMPRRGVYEQYF.

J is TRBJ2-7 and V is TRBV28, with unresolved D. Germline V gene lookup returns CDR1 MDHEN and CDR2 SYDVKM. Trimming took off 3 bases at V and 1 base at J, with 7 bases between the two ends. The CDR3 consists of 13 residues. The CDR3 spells CASSFPGSYEQYF. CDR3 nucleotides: TGTGCCAGCAGTTTCCCCGGTTCCTACGAGCAGTACTTC. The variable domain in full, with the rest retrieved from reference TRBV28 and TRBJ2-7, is DVKVTQSSRYLVKRTGEKVFLECVQDMDHENMFWYRQDPGLGLRLIYFSYDVKMKEKGDIPEGYSVSREKKERFSLILESASTNQTSMYLCASSFPGSYEQYFGPGTRLTVT.

CDR3 nucleotide sequence: TGTGCCATCAGTGAGTCCGACGGGACAGATACGCAGTATTTT. Its translation: CAISESDGTDTQYF. The V and J genes are TRBV10-3 and TRBJ2-3; D remains unclear. The CDR3 covers 14 residues. V lost 0 bases, J lost 3 bases, and 7 bases lay in between. Germline loops: CDR1 ENHRY, CDR2 SYGVKD.